This T cell receptor beta chain was identified during a study of shared clonotypes between healthy human individuals (dated by TCRdb to the early 2020s). At the level of the whole study: The cohort included three men and a couple of women between 18 and 49 years of age. Per donor, three plates each were used for CD4 naive and CD4 memory, two for CD8 naive, and one for CD8 memory. Leukapheresis yielded between about 0.85 and 10 billion PBMCs per donor. Different laboratories and diverse techniques were used to prepare libraries and sequence TCR repertoires, to increase sequencing depth and limit assay-specific biases. The study deeply sequenced blood TCR repertoires of five healthy adults to estimate repertoire size and the extent of clonotype sharing between individuals.

This clone was detected once. Its antigen target is currently unknown. No base quality information exists; no much larger clone differs at one position. Study-wide findings and limitations: Estimated clonotype richness was generally larger for naive than for memory subsets. Because the study included only a small number of donors, the genetic and exposure-history diversity represented was limited. Rarefaction of sorted-subset datasets indicated incomplete sequencing despite the large sequencing depth. Across a few donors, 5% to 6% of naive CD4, roughly 3.5% of naive CD8, 2% to 2.5% of memory CD4, and 0.4% to 0.45% of memory CD8 clonotypes were shared. Sampling was restricted to blood, and TCR repertoires in tissue are likely to differ from TCR repertoires in blood. Pairwise subsampling led to the expectation that sequencing depth would affect the degree of clonotype sharing among donors. Compared with non-shared clonotypes, clonotypes shared by all four sorted-subset donors had higher generation probabilities.

Using the deep immunoSEQ assay, TCR CDR3 regions were amplified from genomic DNA by multiplex PCR. For each cell subset, the extracted genomic DNA was distributed evenly across all wells of several immunoSEQ 96-well plates, and each plate served as one replicate. For sorted subsets, each replicate PCR was loaded with about 0.2 ug genomic DNA, equivalent to 32,000 or so T cell genomes. Purified libraries were quantified with a Qubit 3.0 fluorometer, sized on a Bioanalyzer 2100, and re-quantified with the KAPA Library Quantification kit. Every immunoSEQ 96-well plate was sequenced on a separate single-read 150-cycle Illumina NextSeq 550 flow cell. Concerning the study's data processing: Because only junctional sequences without quality scores were contained in the immunoSEQ output, filtering matching that applied to full-length reads could not be performed. Sequences were annotated with PyIR, a Python wrapper for IgBLAST v1.9, and V/J genes and CDR3 were assigned using IMGT germline references. Reads with weak V/J assignments (E-value above 1e-6), missing CDR3, stop codons, out-of-frame junctions, or ambiguous translated residues were removed. V3J clonotypes were defined by identical inferred V gene, J gene, and CDR3 amino acid sequence. To compute the percentage overlap between repertoires, the number of shared unique clonotypes was divided by the size of the smaller repertoire. Richness of each repertoire was evaluated using RTK rarefaction, the Chao1 estimator, and Recon v2.1 estimates of unobserved clonotypes. For all TCRbeta clonotypes obtained by the gDNA method from several donors, generation probabilities were computed with OLGA. This is the immuneACCESS table as TCRdb keeps it, with only in-frame sequences that have V and J called. A part of the clones is gone; compared with another copy, unresolved V genes explain less than half, and the rest is unexplained. The DNA gave D and trimming, while V, J and clone size come from that table. In all, the sample holds about 2.1 million clones, and 90% to 95% of those were seen once. The ten largest clones capture approximately 1.7% of the sample.

CDR1 and CDR2, looked up from the germline V gene, are SGHDN and FVKESK. The CDR3 starts with the cysteine, ends with the phenylalanine, and has 15 residues. This entry keeps only the CDR3 DNA: 45 bases, framed from base 1. V trim: 0 bases; J trim: 15 bases; unmatched bases: 13. CD8 naive samples were obtained by positive selection for CCR7 among CD45RO-negative cells, yielding a CD45RA+CCR7+ population from which TemRA cells were excluded. Healthy HIV-negative adults with no recently reported acute infections or vaccinations were included as donors. All donors were Caucasian adults living in Nashville, Tennessee, USA. Blood was collected by leukapheresis, and PBMCs were isolated by Ficoll-Histopaque density gradient centrifugation and then cryopreserved in liquid nitrogen vapor phase. Purity and quantity of every magnetically sorted T cell population were checked by analytical flow cytometry. Genomic DNA was isolated from every sorted fraction and measured by UV absorbance on a Nanodrop 2000c.

This chain is built from TRBV14 and TRBJ2-1, and TRBD2 aligns with 8 junction nucleotides. This receptor was obtained from a man aged 18 to 35 in good health. Some clones in this sample may be carry-over from other donors' samples. Sequencing was carried out using naive CD8+ T cells from PBMCs. This sample's cell subset or site label indicates: CD45RA+CCR7+. The CDR3 is CASSQDPAGGVVPFF. The nucleotides are TGTGCCAGCAGCCAAGATCCTGCGGGGGGCGTAGTGCCGTTCTTC. The CDR3, completed at both ends by the reference TRBV14 and TRBJ2-1 genes, gives the full variable domain EAGVTQFPSHSVIEKGQTVTLRCDPISGHDNLYWYRRVMGKEIKFLLHFVKESKQDESGMPNNRFLAERTGGTYSTLKVQPAELEDSGVYFCASSQDPAGGVVPFFGPGTRLTVL.